The entry below describes one TCR beta chain. Germline V lookup: CDR1 GTSNPN, CDR2 SVGIG (reference sequence). The CDR3 is made up of 12 amino acids. With 5 bases removed from V and 2 bases from J, the gap between germline ends came to 10 bases. Data came from immunoSEQ multiplex PCR; TCRdb stores just in-frame clones and leaves some out. The repertoire holds 250,000 or so clones, roughly 84% seen once, with over 1.5% in the top ten. The entry originates in a study of blood T cell repertoires in COVID-19. Study details: In each case, the material was cDNA or gDNA derived from T cells, B-cell-depleted T cells, or PBMCs.

This receptor was taken from a woman aged 40 to 55 who had recovered from COVID-19. Sequencing used peripheral blood. The rearrangement links TRBV30 to TRBJ2-7, with D unresolved. CDR3 coding DNA: TGTGCCTGGGATGACAACACCTACGAGCAGTACTTC. This codes for CAWDDNTYEQYF.